A selection of T cell receptor beta chains follows, all from one sample in a study of T cell responses to AZD1222 COVID-19 vaccine. TCRdb's table, derived via immunoSEQ multiplex PCR, lists solely in-frame clones and lacks some. This repertoire shows more than 85,000 clones, about 90% found once; its top ten account for 7.5%. Sequencing used peripheral blood, obtained on day 0 of AZD1222 vaccination. These receptors came from an adult in good health. Each CDR3 is given with its conserved first and last residue. A D gene is named only where the DNA matches it firmly. Clone size, where shown, is once, few, many, or a class for clones that have expanded.

V,D,J,size,DNA,CDR3
TRBV10-3,TRBD1,TRBJ1-1,.,TGTGCCATCAGCACACAGGGGACCACTGAAGCTTTCTTT,CAISTQGTTEAFF
TRBV7-2,.,TRBJ1-1,.,TGTGCCAGCAGCTCGCGCGCTGGGGACACTGAAGCTTTCTTT,CASSSRAGDTEAFF
TRBV5-5,.,TRBJ1-2,.,TGTGCCAGCAGCTTGGCCACAGGGCCATTCCCCTATGGCTACACCTTC,CASSLATGPFPYGYTF
TRBV28,TRBD2,TRBJ2-5,.,TGTGCCAGCGGCCGGGCTAGCGGACACCAAGAGACCCAGTACTTC,CASGRASGHQETQYF
TRBV29-1,TRBD1,TRBJ2-1,.,TGCAGCGTGAATGGACAGGGTGTCCGCAATGAGCAGTTCTTC,CSVNGQGVRNEQFF
TRBV27,.,TRBJ2-2,.,TGTGCCAGCAGTTTATCGGGAGACAGCCCGGCCGGGGAGCTGTTTTTT,CASSLSGDSPAGELFF
TRBV2,.,TRBJ2-3,.,TGTGCCAGCAGTGCGGGACTCGACACAGATACGCAGTATTTT,CASSAGLDTDTQYF
TRBV5-1,TRBD1,TRBJ1-1,.,TGCGCCAGCAGCTTGTGGCAGGGGGCGGCTGAAGCTTTCTTT,CASSLWQGAAEAFF
TRBV2,TRBD1,TRBJ1-5,.,TGTGCCAGCAGTGAACAGACAGGGGGTGATCAGCCCCAGCATTTT,CASSEQTGGDQPQHF
TRBV2,.,TRBJ1-1,.,TGTGCCAGCAGCCCCGGCACAGGTGAAGCTTTCTTT,CASSPGTGEAFF
TRBV5-4,.,TRBJ2-7,.,TGTGCCAGCACCCTAGAGGCCTCTTCCTACGAGCAGTACTTC,CASTLEASSYEQYF
TRBV7-9,.,TRBJ1-1,.,TGTGCCAGCAGCCGGCCGATGGTCCCTGAAGCTTTCTTT,CASSRPMVPEAFF
TRBV5-6,.,TRBJ1-2,once,TGTGCCAGCAGCTTGAGTCCGTATGGCTACACCTTC,CASSLSPYGYTF
TRBV7-7,TRBD1,TRBJ2-1,.,TGTGCTAGCAGTACCGGGACAGGAGCATACAATGAGCAGTTCTTC,CASSTGTGAYNEQFF
TRBV9,TRBD2,TRBJ2-2,.,TGTGCCAGCAGCGTGGCGGGAGGGAACACCGGGGAGCTGTTTTTT,CASSVAGGNTGELFF
TRBV7-2,.,TRBJ1-2,.,TGTGCCAGCAGCTTAGGTTACGGTTATGGCTACACCTTC,CASSLGYGYGYTF
TRBV5-1,.,TRBJ2-2,.,TGCGCCAGCAGCTTGGACCGGCAGTACAACACCGGGGAGCTGTTTTTT,CASSLDRQYNTGELFF
TRBV18,.,TRBJ1-4,.,TGTGCCAGCTCTCCTAGGGCTGCTAATGAAAAACTGTTTTTT,CASSPRAANEKLFF
TRBV6-5,.,TRBJ2-1,.,TGTGCCAGCAGCCTTACCAGCTCCTACAATGAGCAGTTCTTC,CASSLTSSYNEQFF
TRBV6-5,.,TRBJ1-1,.,TGTGCCAGCAGGACGCAGGGACCCATGAACACTGAAGCTTTCTTT,CASRTQGPMNTEAFF
TRBV19,TRBD1,TRBJ1-1,.,TGTGCCAGTAGCCCAGACAGGGGAGGGACTGAAGCTTTCTTT,CASSPDRGGTEAFF
TRBV7-2,.,TRBJ1-4,.,TGTGCCAGCAGCTTAAGAGCAGGGAGGGTGTATGAAAAACTGTTTTTT,CASSLRAGRVYEKLFF
TRBV7-2,TRBD2,TRBJ2-5,.,TGTGCCAGCAGCTCCCCACTAGCGGGCTTCCAAGAGACCCAGTACTTC,CASSSPLAGFQETQYF
TRBV2,.,TRBJ2-7,few,TGTGCCAGCAGTCGTAACCGGGACTCCCTCGAGCAGTACTTC,CASSRNRDSLEQYF
TRBV12-5,.,TRBJ2-7,.,TGTGCTAGTGGTTTGGTAAGGGGCGAGCAGTACTTC,CASGLVRGEQYF
TRBV3-1/TRBV3-2,.,TRBJ1-3,.,TGTGCCACCCCATCGGGGATCTCCACCATATATTTT,CATPSGISTIYF
TRBV2,TRBD2,TRBJ2-7,.,TGTGCCAGCACGAGAGTACTAGCGGGACCGGAATCCTACGAGCAGTACTTC,CASTRVLAGPESYEQYF
TRBV18,TRBD1,TRBJ1-3,.,TGTGCCAGCTCGCGGGACAGGGGGCCAGAAGGAAACACCATATATTTT,CASSRDRGPEGNTIYF
TRBV7-2,.,TRBJ1-3,.,TGTGCCAGCAGCTTAATGGTGGGCTCTGGAAACACCATATATTTT,CASSLMVGSGNTIYF
TRBV7-9,.,TRBJ2-5,.,TGTGCCAGCAGCTTACCCGGACTGGACGGAGAGACCCAGTACTTC,CASSLPGLDGETQYF
TRBV6-5,.,TRBJ1-1,.,TGTGCCAGCAGTTACAGTGGGGGGGGTCAGAACACTGAAGCTTTCTTT,CASSYSGGGQNTEAFF
TRBV10-3,.,TRBJ1-1,.,TGTGCCATCAGTGGGGCCAATGTTGGGTTGAACACTGAAGCTTTCTTT,CAISGANVGLNTEAFF
TRBV5-1,TRBD1,TRBJ1-1,.,TGCGCCAGCAGCTCCTTGACAGGGGGCATCACTGAAGCTTTCTTT,CASSSLTGGITEAFF
TRBV7-2,.,TRBJ2-2,.,TGTGCCAGCAGCAATACCTACACCGGGGAGCTGTTTTTT,CASSNTYTGELFF
TRBV7-3,.,TRBJ1-6,.,TGTGCCAGCAGCTTGGAAGCGGCCGGGAGTTCACCCCTCCACTTT,CASSLEAAGSSPLHF
TRBV12-3/TRBV12-4,TRBD1,TRBJ1-4,.,TGTGCCAGCAGTCTCGCACAGGGGGCAGGGTTTTTT,CASSLAQGAGFF
TRBV10-1,.,TRBJ2-3,.,TGCGCCAGCAGTGACCAATTCCGAGGGGCAGATACGCAGTATTTT,CASSDQFRGADTQYF
TRBV2,.,TRBJ2-7,once,TGTGCCAGCAGTGAAGTTGGAATGGACTACGAGCAGTACTTC,CASSEVGMDYEQYF
TRBV28,.,TRBJ2-7,.,TGTGCCAGCAGTTTAGGGAAGGGGTTCCCTTACGAGCAGTACTTC,CASSLGKGFPYEQYF
TRBV9,.,TRBJ2-7,.,TGTGCCAGCAGCGTAGGGCAGGGGGGAAGTAACGAGCAGTACTTC,CASSVGQGGSNEQYF
TRBV18,.,TRBJ1-1,.,TGTGCCAGTTTGGGGGAGGCGGCCGCTTTCTTT,CASLGEAAAFF
TRBV5-4,TRBD1,TRBJ1-2,.,TGTGCCAGCAGCTCCGGACAGGGCTACGGCTACACCTTC,CASSSGQGYGYTF
TRBV3-1/TRBV3-2,.,TRBJ2-5,.,TGTGCCAGCAGCCCCCGACTAGATGCCACAAGAAAGACCCAGTACTTC,CASSPRLDATRKTQYF
TRBV2,.,TRBJ1-5,.,TGTGCCAGCAGGGGTCTGGGGACATTTAGCAATCAGCCCCAGCATTTT,CASRGLGTFSNQPQHF
TRBV28,TRBD1,TRBJ1-5,.,TGTGCCAGCAGTTTCGTGGGACAGGGGTTGCAGCCCCAGCATTTT,CASSFVGQGLQPQHF
TRBV7-3,.,TRBJ2-3,.,TGTGCCAGCAGCTTATCAGGAAGCACAGATACGCAGTATTTT,CASSLSGSTDTQYF
TRBV6-2/TRBV6-3,.,TRBJ1-6,.,TGTGCCAGCAGTTACGGGGTCGGGGATAATTCACCCCTCCACTTT,CASSYGVGDNSPLHF
TRBV3-1/TRBV3-2,.,TRBJ1-5,.,TGTGCCAGCAGCCAAGATCTACGGGTTCAGCCCCAGCATTTT,CASSQDLRVQPQHF
TRBV28,.,TRBJ1-2,.,TGTGCCAGCAGTTTGAAGATTAACTATGGCTACACCTTC,CASSLKINYGYTF
TRBV3-1/TRBV3-2,.,TRBJ1-5,.,TGTGCCAGCAGCCAACCGGGAACGCAGCCCCAGCATTTT,CASSQPGTQPQHF
TRBV9,TRBD1,TRBJ1-2,.,TGTGCCAGCAGCCTCGGGACAGGACTCTATGGCTACACCTTC,CASSLGTGLYGYTF
TRBV7-6,.,TRBJ1-1,.,TGTGCCAGCAGCTCCTTGGGGTCGGGGAACACTGAAGCTTTCTTT,CASSSLGSGNTEAFF
TRBV2,TRBD1,TRBJ2-7,.,TGTGCCAGCAGCCGGGACAGGGACTACGAGCAGTACTTC,CASSRDRDYEQYF
TRBV7-2,.,TRBJ2-7,.,TGTGCCAGCAGCTACACAGGGAACGAGCAGTACTTC,CASSYTGNEQYF
TRBV28,TRBD1,TRBJ2-1,.,TGTGCCAGCAGCGGTAGGGGACAGGGGGTAGGTGAGCAGTTCTTC,CASSGRGQGVGEQFF
TRBV30,TRBD2,TRBJ2-6,.,TGTGCCTGGAGTGTATGGGAGGGAAATGGGGCCAACGTCCTGACTTTC,CAWSVWEGNGANVLTF
TRBV19,.,TRBJ1-1,.,TGTGCCAGTAGAATACAGGGCCAAGCGGACACTGAAGCTTTCTTT,CASRIQGQADTEAFF
TRBV12-5,.,TRBJ1-1,once,TGTGCTAGTGGTTTGAAGGGGAACACTGAAGCTTTCTTT,CASGLKGNTEAFF
TRBV5-4,.,TRBJ1-3,.,TGTGCCAGCAGCTTGCGCGAGCTCTCTGGAAACACCATATATTTT,CASSLRELSGNTIYF
TRBV7-2,.,TRBJ2-6,.,TGTGCCAGCAGCTCGGGGGTTGGGGCCAACGTCCTGACTTTC,CASSSGVGANVLTF